What follows are 16 T cell receptor beta chains derived from one specimen sequenced in a study of ipilimumab plus nivolumab after autologous stem cell transplantation. Generated by immunoSEQ multiplex PCR, the TCRdb table keeps only in-frame clones and is missing some. The sample records about 43,000 clones, 70% to 90% being singletons. The material was PBMCs, obtained in a trial of ipilimumab plus nivolumab as post-transplant consolidation. The receptors stem from a male donor with multiple myeloma.

The rearrangement joins TRBV7-2 to TRBJ1-1; D not certain. This CDR3 has 15 residues. Germline assignment: CDR1 SGHTA and CDR2 FQGNSA. V was shortened by 0 bases and J by 3 bases, with 11 bases between the two germline ends. CDR3: CASSLAGQGHTEAFF. CDR3 coding DNA: TGTGCCAGCAGCTTAGCCGGCCAAGGGCACACTGAAGCTTTCTTT.

This chain's CDR3 is CASSLIASMGDSHRYGYTF. CDR3 DNA: TGTGCCAGCAGCTTAATCGCCTCCATGGGGGACTCCCACCGCTATGGCTACACCTTC. The V gene is TRBV13, the J gene TRBJ1-2; D might be TRBD1 (5 bases). Trimming cost V 2 bases and J 4 bases, with 26 bases left between them. This CDR3 contains 19 residues. Germline V CDR1 and CDR2: PRHDT, FYEKMQ (reference sequence).

The chain couples TRBV28 to TRBJ2-5; D might be TRBD1 (5 bases). CDR3 length: 16 residues. V lost 5 bases, J lost 4 bases, and 20 bases lay in between. Germline V lookup: CDR1 MDHEN, CDR2 SYDVKM. The DNA for the CDR3 is TGTGCCAGCAGTCCCACCCAACAGGCCCCGGGAGAGACCCAGTACTTC. Amino acid sequence: CASSPTQQAPGETQYF.

The genes are TRBV7-2 and TRBJ1-2, with D possibly matching TRBD1 (6 bases). The germline V gene has CDR1 SGHTA and CDR2 FQGNSA. The CDR3 is 14 residues long. V gave up 5 bases and J gave up 1 base, with 11 bases separating them. CDR3 loop: CASSLGGGNYGYTF. DNA of the CDR3: TGTGCCAGCAGCCTAGGGGGGGGTAACTATGGCTACACCTTC.

The chain recombines TRBV5-4 with TRBJ1-6; D is perhaps TRBD1 (6 bases). The V end was cut by 0 bases, the J end by 7 bases, with 14 bases between. The CDR3 covers 16 residues. Germline V lookup: CDR1 SGHNT, CDR2 YYREEE (reference sequence). CDR3 sequence: CASSLGQGNPNSPLHF. The DNA for the CDR3 is TGTGCCAGCAGCTTGGGGCAGGGGAATCCGAATTCACCCCTCCACTTT.

V usage is TRBV19 and J usage is TRBJ2-3; 14 nucleotides agree with TRBD2. Germline assignment: CDR1 LNHDA and CDR2 SQIVND (reference sequence). The CDR3 runs 14 residues. Unmatched junction bases numbered 3, after V lost 7 bases and J lost 6 bases. Written as DNA, the CDR3 is TGTGCCAGTAAGCGGACTAGCGGGAGGGATACGCAGTATTTT. Translating it yields CASKRTSGRDTQYF.

The chain joins TRBV7-9 to TRBJ2-3, with D tentatively TRBD2 (6 bases). This CDR3 contains 13 residues. Germline-derived CDR1 and CDR2 are SEHNR and FQNEAQ (reference sequence). Trimming left V 11 bases short and J 4 bases short, with 16 bases between. CDR3 nucleotides: TGTGCCCGATCAGCGGGCGCGGCAGATACGCAGTATTTT. The encoded protein is CARSAGAADTQYF.

The chain has TRBV6-4 and TRBJ1-2; tentative D call: TRBD1 (6 bases). The V gene's germline CDR1 is MRHNA and CDR2 SNTAGT. The CDR3 extends over 14 amino acids. V was trimmed by 4 bases and J by 3 bases, leaving 12 bases between them. CDR3 residues: CASSARRGDYGYTF. The CDR3 DNA follows: TGTGCCAGCAGTGCAAGAAGGGGGGACTATGGCTACACCTTC.

This chain joins TRBV7-9 and TRBJ2-5; D gene uncertain. The DNA end favors TRBJ2-7, so the J call may be wrong. Germline V gene sequence: CDR1 SEHNR, CDR2 FQNEAQ (reference sequence). There are 14 residues in the CDR3. The CDR3 is CASSLWVSGYEQYF. CDR3 sequence (DNA): TGTGCCAGCAGCTTATGGGTCAGTGGGTACGAGCAGTACTTC.

The rearrangement joins TRBV27 to TRBJ1-1; D is unresolved. Germline V gene lookup returns CDR1 MNHEY and CDR2 SMNVEV (reference sequence). V was cut by 8 bases and J by 2 bases, with 12 bases left in between. The CDR3 spans 13 residues. The CDR3 sequence: CASYGWPNTEAFF. Here the CDR3 DNA reads TGTGCCAGCTACGGGTGGCCCAACACTGAAGCTTTCTTT.

The gene calls are TRBV5-1 and TRBJ2-3, with TRBD2 matching 10 bases. J lost 1 base, V lost 4 bases, and 3 bases had no gene match. Germline V CDR1 and CDR2: SGHRS, YFSETQ. The CDR3 is 15 amino acids. CDR3 nucleotides: TGCGCCAGCAGCAACGGACTAGCGGGCACAGATACGCAGTATTTT. Protein: CASSNGLAGTDTQYF. The full variable domain, its missing parts supplied by reference TRBV5-1 and TRBJ2-3, is KAGVTQTPRYLIKTRGQQVTLSCSPISGHRSVSWYQQTPGQGLQFLFEYFSETQRNKGNFPGRFSGRQFSNSRSEMNVSTLELGDSALYLCASSNGLAGTDTQYFGPGTRLTVL.

The sample holds one count of this clone. The rearrangement links TRBV5-6 to TRBJ2-5, with unresolved D. The V gene lost 1 base and the J gene lost 5 bases, with 15 bases spanning the gap. The CDR3 has 15 amino acids. The germline CDR1 and CDR2 sequences are SGHDT and YYEEEE. CDR3 loop: CASSLYPRIGETQYF. The CDR3 DNA is TGTGCCAGCAGCTTGTATCCGAGGATAGGGGAGACCCAGTACTTC.

The chain links TRBV30 to TRBJ2-7; 7 bases match TRBD2. J gave up 4 bases and V 0 bases, and 9 bases lay outside the gene matches. The CDR3 loop spans 15 amino acids. From germline, CDR1 is GTSNPN and CDR2 SVGIG (reference sequence). CDR3 sequence: CAWSVLGGSRYEQYF. CDR3 DNA: TGTGCCTGGAGTGTACTGGGAGGGAGTAGGTACGAGCAGTACTTC.

The chain links TRBV19 to TRBJ2-5; TRBD1 matches at 10 bases. This CDR3 has 14 amino acids. Germline V gene data show CDR1 as LNHDA and CDR2 as SQIVND (reference sequence). Unmatched junction bases numbered 4, after V lost 6 bases and J lost 3 bases. CDR3 amino acids: CASRRQGAEETQYF. The CDR3 DNA reads as TGTGCCAGTAGAAGACAGGGGGCGGAAGAGACCCAGTACTTC. Filled out from reference TRBV19 and TRBJ2-5, the complete variable domain reads DGGITQSPKYLFRKEGQNVTLSCEQNLNHDAMYWYRQDPGQGLRLIYYSQIVNDFQKGDIAEGYSVSREKKESFPLTVTSAQKNPTAFYLCASRRQGAEETQYFGPGTRLLVL.

The gene calls are TRBV6-9 and TRBJ1-5, with TRBD1 matching 9 bases. The CDR3 consists of 15 residues. With V trimmed by 4 bases and J by 2 bases, 3 bases remained unmatched. Germline V gives CDR1 MNHGY, CDR2 SVAAGI. This CDR3 is CASSLGDRGNQPQHF. The CDR3 coding sequence is TGTGCCAGCAGTTTGGGGGACAGGGGCAATCAGCCCCAGCATTTT.

This clone was picked up a small number of times. The genes are TRBV7-9 and TRBJ2-7; D remains unclear. Looked up from germline, CDR1 is SEHNR and CDR2 is FQNEAQ (reference sequence). V lost 8 bases to trimming and J lost 2 bases, with 16 bases between them. The CDR3 is 14 residues long. CDR3 DNA sequence: TGTGCCAGCCCCCACCTTGAGGAAACCTACGAGCAGTACTTC. It encodes CASPHLEETYEQYF.